This T cell receptor beta chain came from a study of T cell responses to AZD1222 COVID-19 vaccine. Study-level findings and limits: Seropositive status at baseline applied to only six AZD1222 recipients.

The V end lost 1 base, the J end lost 7 bases, and 10 bases lay between the germline ends. From germline, CDR1 is SGHVS and CDR2 FQNEAQ. The CDR3 covers 13 residues. TCRdb's copy holds only in-frame clones and misses some; the assay was immunoSEQ multiplex PCR. The data hold about 34,000 clones, with around 78% observed a single time. On this clone: Its antigen remains unknown.

The specimen comprised peripheral blood, sampled 28 days after the second AZD1222 dose. This sequence joins TRBV7-8 and TRBJ1-1, with D possibly TRBD1 on 6 matching bases. The TCR was taken from an adult who received the AZD1222 COVID-19 vaccine. The CDR3 DNA is TGTGCCAGCAGCTTAGGGGGGCTAGGTGAAGCTTTCTTT. This translates into CASSLGGLGEAFF. Full variable domain (outside the CDR3, taken from reference TRBV7-8 and TRBJ1-1): GAGVSQSPRYKVAKRGQDVALRCDPISGHVSLFWYQQALGQGPEFLTYFQNEAQLDKSGLPSDRFFAERPEGSVSTLKIQRTQQEDSAVYLCASSLGGLGEAFFGQGTRLTVV.